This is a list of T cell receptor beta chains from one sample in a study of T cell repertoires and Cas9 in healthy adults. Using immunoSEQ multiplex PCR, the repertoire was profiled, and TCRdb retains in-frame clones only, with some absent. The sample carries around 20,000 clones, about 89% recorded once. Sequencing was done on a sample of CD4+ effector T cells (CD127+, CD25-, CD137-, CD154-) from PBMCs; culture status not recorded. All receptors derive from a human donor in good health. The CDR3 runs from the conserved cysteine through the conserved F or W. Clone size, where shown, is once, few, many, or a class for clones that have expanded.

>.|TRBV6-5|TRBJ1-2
CASSYALGRVDGYTF
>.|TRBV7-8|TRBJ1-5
CASSPKTALGIQPQHF
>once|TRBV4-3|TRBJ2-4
CASSQVLAGAKNIQYF
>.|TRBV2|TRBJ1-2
CASSEGIVAATRDYGYTF
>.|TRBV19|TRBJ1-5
CASRPGQGGGNQPQHF
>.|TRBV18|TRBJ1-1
CASSRQGAEAFF
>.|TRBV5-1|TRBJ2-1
CASSNGQGPYNEQFF
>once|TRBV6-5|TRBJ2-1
CASSFPRDSYNEQFF
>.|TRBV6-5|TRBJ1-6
CASSDLRDLTLHF
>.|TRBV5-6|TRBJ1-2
CASSETGGSGYGYTF
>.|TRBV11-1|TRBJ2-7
CASSLEAAAYEQYF
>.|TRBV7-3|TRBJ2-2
CASSLGQANTGELFF
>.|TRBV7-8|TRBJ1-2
CASSWDRGLDGGYTF
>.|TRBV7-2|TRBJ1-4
CASSPGQIYEKLFF
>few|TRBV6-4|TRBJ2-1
CASSRGGSEQFF
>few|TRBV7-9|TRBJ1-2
CASSLVVSYGYTF
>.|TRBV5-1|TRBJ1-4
CASSPGTGYPSGSKLFF
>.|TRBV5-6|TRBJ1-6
CASSSGRMTSPLHF
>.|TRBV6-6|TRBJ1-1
CASSYSPRQRTEAFF
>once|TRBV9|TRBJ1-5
CASSVDGSNQPQHF
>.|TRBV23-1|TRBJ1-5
CASKGPLSRHF
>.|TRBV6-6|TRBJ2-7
CASSYSGTGYEQYF
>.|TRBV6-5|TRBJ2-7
CASSYRKGQGSYEQYF
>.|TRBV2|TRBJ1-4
CASRNRVGNEKLFF
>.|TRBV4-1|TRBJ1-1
CASSRVQGGTEAFF
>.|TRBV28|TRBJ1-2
CASGGRRGVGYTF
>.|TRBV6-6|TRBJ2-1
CASSYSGGPQQFF
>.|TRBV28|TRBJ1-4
CASSLSGPGTNEKLFF
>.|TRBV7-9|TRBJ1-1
CASSSPGRIEAFF
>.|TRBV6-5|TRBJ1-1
CASSYRHSNTEAFF
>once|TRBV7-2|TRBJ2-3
CASSLGTGGWGTDTQYF
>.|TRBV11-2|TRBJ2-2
CASSLRMNTGELFF
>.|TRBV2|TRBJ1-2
CASSVNRNLQYGYTF
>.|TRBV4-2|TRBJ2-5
CASSQDVREGVETQYF
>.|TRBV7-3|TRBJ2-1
CASSSRGANEQFF
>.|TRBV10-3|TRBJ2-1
CAIRSGGQSYNEQFF
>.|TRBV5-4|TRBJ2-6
CASSPGGSSGANVLTF
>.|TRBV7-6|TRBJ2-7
CASSADKAYEQYF
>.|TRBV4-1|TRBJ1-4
CASSHPGTGGEKLFF
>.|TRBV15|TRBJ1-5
CATSPNLSNQPQHF